This is a list of T cell receptor beta chains from one sample in a study of early T cells in non-severe SARS-CoV-2 infection. Using its own MiXCR run on the 5' RACE reads, TCRdb lists one record per CDR3 protein. The table lists fewer than 30,000 distinct CDR3 sequences, 4.3% of them singletons. The sequenced sample was whole blood. Every receptor here comes from an adult who was a healthcare worker with PCR-confirmed SARS-CoV-2 infection or an uninfected control (not recorded which). Both conserved end residues are part of each CDR3. D genes are given only for firm matches. Size values are once, few and many counts, or a class for expanded clones, and some rows have none.

-	TRBV7-8	many	TRBJ2-1	CASSLKRFEQFF	TGTGCCAGCAGCTTAAAGCGGTTCGAGCAGTTCTTC
-	TRBV5-6	few	TRBJ2-1	CASSVGGPSYNEQFF	TGTGCCAGCAGCGTCGGTGGGCCCTCCTACAATGAGCAGTTCTTC
-	TRBV13	-	TRBJ1-2	CASSSRGELRGGYTF	TGTGCCAGCAGCTCGCGGGGAGAGTTGCGTGGAGGCTACACCTTC
-	TRBV24-1	many	TRBJ2-5	CATSAPGGGFQETQYF	TGTGCCACCAGTGCCCCCGGTGGGGGTTTTCAAGAGACCCAGTACTTC
-	TRBV11-2	few	TRBJ2-3	CASTSEGVLTDTQYF	TGTGCCAGCACCTCCGAGGGGGTTTTAACAGATACGCAGTATTTT
-	TRBV24-1	many	TRBJ1-5	CATSDVNQPQHF	TGTGCCACCAGTGACGTTAATCAGCCCCAGCATTTT
-	TRBV6-2/TRBV6-3	many	TRBJ1-5	CASARAGSNQPQHF	TGTGCCAGTGCCCGGGCTGGGTCTAATCAGCCCCAGCATTTT
TRBD2	TRBV6-2/TRBV6-3	few	TRBJ2-7	CASTRLAGGYEQYF	TGTGCCAGCACCAGACTAGCGGGGGGCTACGAGCAGTACTTC
-	TRBV29-1	few	TRBJ2-1	CSVAGYNEQFF	TGCAGCGTTGCAGGCTACAATGAGCAGTTCTTC
-	TRBV18	many	TRBJ2-5	CASSPTAGRETQYF	TGTGCCAGCTCACCAACGGCAGGGCGAGAGACCCAGTACTTC
-	TRBV15	medium-sized	TRBJ1-5	CATSVQPGETQHF	TGTGCCACCAGCGTCCAACCTGGCGAGACCCAGCATTTT
-	TRBV6-5	few	TRBJ2-7	CASSLGVWNEQYF	TGTGCCAGCAGTTTAGGGGTTTGGAACGAGCAGTACTTC
TRBD1	TRBV28	many	TRBJ1-1	CASSFPGQGQAFF	TGTGCCAGCAGTTTCCCCGGACAGGGGCAAGCTTTCTTT